This T cell receptor (beta chain) is drawn from a study of blood T cell repertoires in COVID-19. Study-wide context: The United States, Italy and Spain provided the acute and convalescent COVID-19 samples. T cells, B-cell-depleted T cells, or PBMCs provided the cDNA or gDNA that served as material.

The V gene lost 4 bases and the J gene lost 10 bases, with 11 bases spanning the gap. The CDR3 is 13 residues long. Germline-derived CDR1 and CDR2 are SGHAT and FQNNGV. As handled by the study authors: Cell counts per sample came from amplifying reference gene primers. Sequencing used immunoSEQ multiplex PCR; TCRdb keeps in-frame clones, though not all of them. The D gene and trimming were derived from the DNA, and the V and J assignments and clone size from that table. The table shows about 130,000 clones, with around 85% occurring only once. Sequencing used peripheral blood. This clonotype was sampled from a woman aged 50 to 60 with acute or convalescent COVID-19. V usage is TRBV11-2 and J usage is TRBJ1-6, with D unresolved. This CDR3 reads CASSYPSTSPLHF. The CDR3 DNA reads TGTGCCAGCAGCTACCCCAGTACCTCACCCCTCCACTTT.